The rows below give T cell receptor beta chains drawn from one sample of a study of T cells in Graves' hyperthyroidism and ophthalmopathy. TCRdb itself ran the multiplex PCR reads through MiXCR, one entry per CDR3 protein. The table records over 450,000 distinct CDR3 sequences, around 14% of them present only once. The sequenced sample was blood. Source of these receptors: a woman in her late teens or twenties with Graves' hyperthyroidism. CDR3s include the opening cysteine and the closing phenylalanine or tryptophan. Fields, in order: J gene, D gene, V gene, clone size, CDR3 DNA, CDR3 protein. The D gene is left open where the match is weak. The size of a clone is reported for some rows only, either as once, few or many, or as a class for expanded clones.

j_gene: TRBJ2-1; d_gene: TRBD1; v_gene: TRBV27; abundance: many; CDR3nt: TGTGCCAGCAGTTTATTGGGTAAGGGACAGGGTCCCTACAATGAGCAGTTCTTC; CDR3aa: CASSLLGKGQGPYNEQFF
j_gene: TRBJ1-1; d_gene: NA; v_gene: TRBV4-1; abundance: NA; CDR3nt: TGCGCCAGCAGCCAAGATCTGACGGGGGCGTTTGCTGAAGCTTTCTTT; CDR3aa: CASSQDLTGAFAEAFF
j_gene: TRBJ2-1; d_gene: TRBD2; v_gene: TRBV18; abundance: many; CDR3nt: TGTGCCAGCTCACCAAAGACTAGCGGGGACCACTACAATGAGCAGTTCTTC; CDR3aa: CASSPKTSGDHYNEQFF
j_gene: TRBJ2-3; d_gene: NA; v_gene: TRBV27; abundance: many; CDR3nt: TGTGCCAGCAGTCGGGCGGGCACAGATACGCAGTATTTT; CDR3aa: CASSRAGTDTQYF
j_gene: TRBJ1-1; d_gene: NA; v_gene: TRBV19; abundance: NA; CDR3nt: TGTGCCAGTAGGACTCTCAACACTGAAGCTTTCTTT; CDR3aa: CASRTLNTEAFF
j_gene: TRBJ2-2; d_gene: NA; v_gene: TRBV14; abundance: NA; CDR3nt: TGTGCCAGCAGCCAAATACAGGGTTCCGGGGAGCTGTTTTTT; CDR3aa: CASSQIQGSGELFF
j_gene: TRBJ1-1; d_gene: NA; v_gene: TRBV7-9; abundance: NA; CDR3nt: TGTGCCAGCAGCTTCAGGGTTGGGGGCACTGAAGCTTTCTTT; CDR3aa: CASSFRVGGTEAFF
j_gene: TRBJ1-5; d_gene: TRBD1; v_gene: TRBV7-9; abundance: NA; CDR3nt: TGTGGCAGCAGCGCCGTCGGGGACAGCATTAAGCCCCAGCATTTT; CDR3aa: CGSSAVGDSIKPQHF
j_gene: TRBJ2-7; d_gene: TRBD2; v_gene: TRBV20-1; abundance: NA; CDR3nt: TGCAGTGCAATGACTAGCGTCTCCTACGAGCAGTACTTC; CDR3aa: CSAMTSVSYEQYF
j_gene: TRBJ2-1; d_gene: TRBD2; v_gene: TRBV11-2; abundance: many; CDR3nt: TGTGCCAGCAGGACTAGCGGGATCTACAATGAGCAGTTCTTC; CDR3aa: CASRTSGIYNEQFF
j_gene: TRBJ1-3; d_gene: NA; v_gene: TRBV6-5; abundance: many; CDR3nt: TGTGCCAGCAGTTACCGCAGGGCTGGAAACACCATATATTTT; CDR3aa: CASSYRRAGNTIYF
j_gene: TRBJ2-1; d_gene: TRBD2; v_gene: TRBV7-9; abundance: NA; CDR3nt: TGTGCCAGCAACGCCGGGACTAGCGGAAATGAGCAGTTCTTC; CDR3aa: CASNAGTSGNEQFF
j_gene: TRBJ1-2; d_gene: NA; v_gene: TRBV11-3; abundance: many; CDR3nt: TGTGCCAGCAGCGAGGCGGGCCACTATGGCTACACCTTC; CDR3aa: CASSEAGHYGYTF
j_gene: TRBJ2-5; d_gene: NA; v_gene: TRBV10-1; abundance: NA; CDR3nt: TGCGCCAGCCCTCCTTCGGGGCGGGCAGAGACCCAGTACTTC; CDR3aa: CASPPSGRAETQYF
j_gene: TRBJ1-4; d_gene: NA; v_gene: TRBV18; abundance: many; CDR3nt: TGTGCCAGCTCGCCTACCCGGTCCGGTACTGAAAAACTGTTTTTT; CDR3aa: CASSPTRSGTEKLFF
j_gene: TRBJ2-1; d_gene: NA; v_gene: TRBV12-3/TRBV12-4; abundance: many; CDR3nt: TGTGCCAGCAGTTTTCGTCGGTCCTACAATGAGCAGTTCTTC; CDR3aa: CASSFRRSYNEQFF
j_gene: TRBJ1-5; d_gene: NA; v_gene: TRBV12-3/TRBV12-4; abundance: many; CDR3nt: TGTGCCAGCAGTTTAGGGGTTCAGGGCAATCAGCCCCAGCATTTT; CDR3aa: CASSLGVQGNQPQHF
j_gene: TRBJ2-3; d_gene: TRBD2; v_gene: TRBV11-2; abundance: once; CDR3nt: TGTGCCAGCAGCCCACTAGCGGGAAACGTGGGTACGCAGTATTTT; CDR3aa: CASSPLAGNVGTQYF
j_gene: TRBJ1-1; d_gene: NA; v_gene: TRBV6-2/TRBV6-3; abundance: many; CDR3nt: TGTGCCAGCAGCCGCGACCGAGCCGGGGACACTGAAGCTTTCTTT; CDR3aa: CASSRDRAGDTEAFF
j_gene: TRBJ2-1; d_gene: NA; v_gene: TRBV3-1; abundance: NA; CDR3nt: TGTGCCAGCTGCTCGGGCATTTACAATGAGCAGTTCTTC; CDR3aa: CASCSGIYNEQFF
j_gene: TRBJ2-5; d_gene: NA; v_gene: TRBV3-1; abundance: many; CDR3nt: TGTGCCAGCAGCCAAGGCTATTTGGAGACCCAGTACTTC; CDR3aa: CASSQGYLETQYF
j_gene: TRBJ2-1; d_gene: NA; v_gene: TRBV24-1; abundance: NA; CDR3nt: TGTGCCACCAGTGACCAGGCCCAGCAGTTCTTC; CDR3aa: CATSDQAQQFF
j_gene: TRBJ1-1; d_gene: TRBD1; v_gene: TRBV12-3/TRBV12-4; abundance: many; CDR3nt: TGTGCCAGCAGTAACCCAGGGGGCACTGAAGCTTTCTTT; CDR3aa: CASSNPGGTEAFF
j_gene: TRBJ2-1; d_gene: TRBD1; v_gene: TRBV2; abundance: many; CDR3nt: TGTGCCAGCAGCGGACAGGTTTACAATGAGCAGTTCTTC; CDR3aa: CASSGQVYNEQFF
j_gene: TRBJ1-1; d_gene: NA; v_gene: TRBV6-2/TRBV6-3; abundance: few; CDR3nt: TGTGCCAGCATCTCAGGGTTAGCGATGAACACTGAAGCTTTCTTT; CDR3aa: CASISGLAMNTEAFF
j_gene: TRBJ1-5; d_gene: NA; v_gene: TRBV12-3/TRBV12-4; abundance: many; CDR3nt: TGTGCCAGCAGTTTACTCTTCAATCAGCCCCAGCATTTT; CDR3aa: CASSLLFNQPQHF
j_gene: TRBJ1-2; d_gene: NA; v_gene: TRBV12-3/TRBV12-4; abundance: NA; CDR3nt: TGTGCCAGCAGTTTACGGAGGGCTGGCTACACCTTC; CDR3aa: CASSLRRAGYTF
j_gene: TRBJ2-1; d_gene: TRBD1; v_gene: TRBV7-3; abundance: many; CDR3nt: TGTGCCAGCAGCGGCTCGACAGGGACGGAGGTTGAGCAGTTCTTC; CDR3aa: CASSGSTGTEVEQFF
j_gene: TRBJ2-7; d_gene: NA; v_gene: TRBV6-1; abundance: many; CDR3nt: TGTGCCAGCAGTGAAAAGGGAACAGTACACTACGAGCAGTACTTC; CDR3aa: CASSEKGTVHYEQYF
j_gene: TRBJ1-5; d_gene: NA; v_gene: TRBV30; abundance: few; CDR3nt: TGTGCCTGGTCCGGGAGGTATCAGCCCCAGCATTTT; CDR3aa: CAWSGRYQPQHF
j_gene: TRBJ1-5; d_gene: NA; v_gene: TRBV12-3/TRBV12-4; abundance: many; CDR3nt: TGTGCCAGCGGGGGGGCGAGTGGCAATCAGCCCCAGCATTTT; CDR3aa: CASGGASGNQPQHF
j_gene: TRBJ1-2; d_gene: TRBD1; v_gene: TRBV12-3/TRBV12-4; abundance: many; CDR3nt: TGTGCCAGCAGTTTAGCCGGGACAGGGTCTGGCTACACCTTC; CDR3aa: CASSLAGTGSGYTF
j_gene: TRBJ2-2; d_gene: NA; v_gene: TRBV6-5; abundance: once; CDR3nt: TGTGCCAGCGATTTACAGGGCAATTCTAACACCGGGGAGCTGTTTTTT; CDR3aa: CASDLQGNSNTGELFF
j_gene: TRBJ1-5; d_gene: TRBD1; v_gene: TRBV25-1; abundance: once; CDR3nt: TGTGCCAGCAGGGATGGACAGGGTCCAGGTCAGCCCCAGCATTTT; CDR3aa: CASRDGQGPGQPQHF
j_gene: TRBJ2-5; d_gene: TRBD2; v_gene: TRBV11-3; abundance: NA; CDR3nt: TGTGCCAGCAGCTTAGTTTCTAGCGGACAAGAGACCCAGTACTTC; CDR3aa: CASSLVSSGQETQYF
j_gene: TRBJ1-2; d_gene: NA; v_gene: TRBV20-1; abundance: NA; CDR3nt: TGCAGTGCTCGGGACCCAGCTAACTATGGCTACACCTTC; CDR3aa: CSARDPANYGYTF
j_gene: TRBJ1-5; d_gene: NA; v_gene: TRBV29-1; abundance: NA; CDR3nt: TGCAGCGTTGAGGGGGTCAATCAGCCCCAGCATTTT; CDR3aa: CSVEGVNQPQHF
j_gene: TRBJ2-7; d_gene: TRBD2; v_gene: TRBV6-5; abundance: many; CDR3nt: TGTGCCAGCAGTTACTCGCCCATAGCGGGAGGGCCCTACGAGCAGTACTTC; CDR3aa: CASSYSPIAGGPYEQYF
j_gene: TRBJ1-2; d_gene: NA; v_gene: TRBV6-1; abundance: NA; CDR3nt: TGTGCCAGCGCGCGGGGCTATGGCTACACCTTC; CDR3aa: CASARGYGYTF
j_gene: TRBJ2-2; d_gene: TRBD1; v_gene: TRBV3-1; abundance: few; CDR3nt: TGTGCCAGCAGCCAGCTTCCGGGACAGGGGACCGGGGAGCTGTTTTTT; CDR3aa: CASSQLPGQGTGELFF
j_gene: TRBJ1-5; d_gene: NA; v_gene: TRBV7-9; abundance: many; CDR3nt: TGTGCCAGCACCACTGACCAGAGAGATCAGCCCCAGCATTTT; CDR3aa: CASTTDQRDQPQHF